This entry features one T cell receptor beta chain sequence. Its specificity is unknown. The length of the CDR3 is 15 residues. In germline, CDR1 is GTSNPN, CDR2 SVGIG (reference sequence). Trimming shortened V by 0 bases and J by 0 bases, and 9 bases separated the two germline ends. Generated by immunoSEQ multiplex PCR, the TCRdb table keeps only in-frame clones and is missing some. The sample holds 85,000 to 110,000 clones, 91% seen once. These data originate in a study of T cell responses to AZD1222 COVID-19 vaccine. The overall study: Second doses at about 4 or about 12 weeks were pooled. Study-wide results and caveats: The donors showed a predominance of white British ancestry and of females, with possible underestimation of clonal diversity. Repertoires in all cases were sampled only once the peak T cell response had passed.

The input for sequencing was peripheral blood, taken on day 0 of AZD1222 vaccination. This chain connects TRBV30 to TRBJ1-5; D is unresolved. The TCR sequence derives from an adult in good health. The CDR3, as DNA: TGTGCCTGGAGTGTAGGTTTGTATAGCAATCAGCCCCAGCATTTT. Protein product: CAWSVGLYSNQPQHF.